This T cell receptor beta chain was observed in a study of low-dose radiotherapy and immunotherapy resistance in tumors. Primers targeting TRAV and TRBV primed first-strand cDNA, covering alpha and beta chains. TCR amplification ran approximately 22 PCR cycles using constant-region and V-primer adapter primers. TCRdb itself ran the reads through MiXCR, one entry per CDR3 protein. Of tens of thousands of distinct CDR3 sequences listed, around 32% are singletons. Time point described: before trial treatment. CDR1 is LNHDA and CDR2 is SQIVND in the germline V gene (reference sequence). V shed 3 bases and J shed 6 bases, with 9 bases lying between them. The CDR3 totals 13 residues. This clonotype was observed many times.

The source of this sequence is a female donor with ovarian cancer. This chain uses TRBV19 with TRBJ2-1; D uncertain. The sequencing used PBMCs, collected before treatment. The CDR3 region has the DNA TGTGCCAGTAGTATCCGTTTGGGCAATGAGCAGTTCTTC. Protein sequence: CASSIRLGNEQFF.